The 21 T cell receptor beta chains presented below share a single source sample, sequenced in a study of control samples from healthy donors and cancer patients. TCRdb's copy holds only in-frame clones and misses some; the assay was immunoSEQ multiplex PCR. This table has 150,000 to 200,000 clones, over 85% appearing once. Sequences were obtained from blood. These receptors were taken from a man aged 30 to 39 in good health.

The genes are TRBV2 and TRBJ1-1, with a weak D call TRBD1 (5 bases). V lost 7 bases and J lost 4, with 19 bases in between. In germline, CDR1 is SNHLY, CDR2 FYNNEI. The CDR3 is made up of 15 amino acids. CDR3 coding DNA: TGTGCCAGCATTCAGGCAGGGAGAGGAGCCACTGAAGCTTTCTTT. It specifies CASIQAGRGATEAFF. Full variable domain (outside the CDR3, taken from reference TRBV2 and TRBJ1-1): EPEVTQTPSHQVTQMGQEVILRCVPISNHLYFYWYRQILGQKVEFLVSFYNNEISEKSEIFDDQFSVERPDGSNFTLKIRSTKLEDSAMYFCASIQAGRGATEAFFGQGTRLTVV.

CDR3 bases: TGTGCCAGCAGTGACAGGGGCCGGGAGACCCAGTACTTC. Its protein is CASSDRGRETQYF. V is TRBV2 and J is TRBJ2-5, with D possibly being TRBD1 (6 bases). The CDR3 totals 13 residues. The germline gives CDR1 SNHLY, CDR2 FYNNEI. Between the trimmed V and J ends, which lost 3 bases and 5 bases, there was a span of 10 bases.

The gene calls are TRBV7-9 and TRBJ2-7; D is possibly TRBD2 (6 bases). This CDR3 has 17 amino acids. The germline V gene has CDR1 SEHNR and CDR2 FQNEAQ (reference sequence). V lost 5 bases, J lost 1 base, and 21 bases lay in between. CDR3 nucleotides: TGTGCCAGCAGCCCTCTAGTTTCGACGGGAGCTTCCTACGAGCAGTACTTC. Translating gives CASSPLVSTGASYEQYF.

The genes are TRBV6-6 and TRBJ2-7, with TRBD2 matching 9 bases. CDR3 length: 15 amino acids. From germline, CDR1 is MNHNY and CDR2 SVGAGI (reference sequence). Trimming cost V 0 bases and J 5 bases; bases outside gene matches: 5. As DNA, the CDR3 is TGTGCCAGCAGTTACTCCGGGACTAGCTCTCACGAGCAGTACTTC. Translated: CASSYSGTSSHEQYF.

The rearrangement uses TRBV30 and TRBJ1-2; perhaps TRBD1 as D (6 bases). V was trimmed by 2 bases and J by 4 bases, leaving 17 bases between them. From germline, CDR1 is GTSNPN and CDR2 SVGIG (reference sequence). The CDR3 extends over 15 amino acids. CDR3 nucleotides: TGTGCCTGGAGTACCACGACAGGCTCCCTCTATGGCTACACCTTC. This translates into CAWSTTTGSLYGYTF.

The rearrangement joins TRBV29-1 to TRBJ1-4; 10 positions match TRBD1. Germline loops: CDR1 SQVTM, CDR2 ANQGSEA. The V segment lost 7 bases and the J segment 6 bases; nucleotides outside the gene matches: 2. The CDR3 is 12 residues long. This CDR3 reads CSAGQGYEKLFF. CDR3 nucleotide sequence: TGCAGCGCGGGACAGGGGTATGAAAAACTGTTTTTT.

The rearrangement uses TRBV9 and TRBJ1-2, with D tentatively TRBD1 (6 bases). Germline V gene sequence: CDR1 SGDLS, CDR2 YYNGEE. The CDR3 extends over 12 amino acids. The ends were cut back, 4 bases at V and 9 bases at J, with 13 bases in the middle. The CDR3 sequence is CASSKVQGRYTF. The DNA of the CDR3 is TGTGCCAGCAGCAAAGTCCAGGGGCGCTACACCTTC.

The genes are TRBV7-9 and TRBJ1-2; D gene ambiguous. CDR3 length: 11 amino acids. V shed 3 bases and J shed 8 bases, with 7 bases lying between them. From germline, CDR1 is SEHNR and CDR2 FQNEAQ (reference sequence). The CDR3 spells CASSFQEGYTF. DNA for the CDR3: TGTGCCAGCAGCTTTCAGGAAGGCTACACCTTC.

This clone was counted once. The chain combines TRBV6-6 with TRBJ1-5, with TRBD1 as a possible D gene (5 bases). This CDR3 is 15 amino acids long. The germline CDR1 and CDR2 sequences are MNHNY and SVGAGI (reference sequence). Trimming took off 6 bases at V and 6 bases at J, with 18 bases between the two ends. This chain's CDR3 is CASRLGTPGRQPQHF. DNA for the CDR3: TGTGCCAGCAGGCTCGGGACGCCTGGGCGTCAGCCCCAGCATTTT.

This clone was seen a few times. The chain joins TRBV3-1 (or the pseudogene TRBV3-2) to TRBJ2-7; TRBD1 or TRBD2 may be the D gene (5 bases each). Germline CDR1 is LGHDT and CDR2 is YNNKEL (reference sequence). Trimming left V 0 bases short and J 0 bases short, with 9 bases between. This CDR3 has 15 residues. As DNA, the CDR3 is TGTGCCAGCAGCCAAGAGAGGGGATCCTCCTACGAGCAGTACTTC. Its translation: CASSQERGSSYEQYF.

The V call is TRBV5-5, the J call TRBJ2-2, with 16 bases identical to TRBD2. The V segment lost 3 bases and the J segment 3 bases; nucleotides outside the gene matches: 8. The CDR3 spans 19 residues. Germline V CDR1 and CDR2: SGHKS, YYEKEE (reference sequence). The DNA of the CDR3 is TGTGCCAGCAGCTCCCTTCCCGGGACTAGCGGGGGGGACACCGGGGAGCTGTTTTTT. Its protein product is CASSSLPGTSGGDTGELFF.

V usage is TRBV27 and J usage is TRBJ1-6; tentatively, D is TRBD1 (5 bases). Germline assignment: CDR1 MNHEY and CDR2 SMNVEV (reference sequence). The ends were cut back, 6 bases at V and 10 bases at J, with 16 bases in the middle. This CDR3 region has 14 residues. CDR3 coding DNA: TGTGCCAGCAGGCTAGACAGCGGGTTCTCACCCCTCCACTTT. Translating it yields CASRLDSGFSPLHF.

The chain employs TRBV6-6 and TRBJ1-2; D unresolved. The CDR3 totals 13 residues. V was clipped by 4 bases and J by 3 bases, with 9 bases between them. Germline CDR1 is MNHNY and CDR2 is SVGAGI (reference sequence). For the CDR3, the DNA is TGTGCCAGCAGTTTTCTGGGAGACTATGGCTACACCTTC. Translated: CASSFLGDYGYTF.

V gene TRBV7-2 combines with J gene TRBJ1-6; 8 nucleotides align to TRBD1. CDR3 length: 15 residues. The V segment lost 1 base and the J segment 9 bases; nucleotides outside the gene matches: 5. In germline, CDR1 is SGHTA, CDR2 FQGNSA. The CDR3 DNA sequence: TGTGCCAGCAGCTTAGGGACAGGGTCTGGTTCACCCCTCCACTTT. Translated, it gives CASSLGTGSGSPLHF.

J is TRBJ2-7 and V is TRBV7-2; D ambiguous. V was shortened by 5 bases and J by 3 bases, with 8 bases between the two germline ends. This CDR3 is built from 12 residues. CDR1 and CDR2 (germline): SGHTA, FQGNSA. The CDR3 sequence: CASSPSHYEQYF. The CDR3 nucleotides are TGTGCCAGCAGCCCCTCCCACTACGAGCAGTACTTC.

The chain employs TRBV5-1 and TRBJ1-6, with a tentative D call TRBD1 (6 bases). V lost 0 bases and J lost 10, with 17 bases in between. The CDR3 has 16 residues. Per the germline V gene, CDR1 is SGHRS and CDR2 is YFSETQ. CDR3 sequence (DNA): TGCGCCAGCAGCTTGGCGGGCGACAGGCGAACCTCACCCCTCCACTTT. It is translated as CASSLAGDRRTSPLHF.

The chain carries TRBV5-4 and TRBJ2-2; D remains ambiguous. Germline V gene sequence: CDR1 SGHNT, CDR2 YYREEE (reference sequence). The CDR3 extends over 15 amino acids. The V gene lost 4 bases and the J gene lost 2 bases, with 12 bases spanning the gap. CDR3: CASSNPTPNTGELFF. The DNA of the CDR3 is TGTGCCAGCAGCAACCCCACCCCCAACACCGGGGAGCTGTTTTTT.

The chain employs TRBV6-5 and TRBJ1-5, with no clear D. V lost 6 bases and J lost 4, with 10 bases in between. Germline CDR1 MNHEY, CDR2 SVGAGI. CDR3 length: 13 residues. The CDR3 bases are TGTGCCAGCAGGGCAGATGCAAATCAGCCCCAGCATTTT. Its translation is CASRADANQPQHF.

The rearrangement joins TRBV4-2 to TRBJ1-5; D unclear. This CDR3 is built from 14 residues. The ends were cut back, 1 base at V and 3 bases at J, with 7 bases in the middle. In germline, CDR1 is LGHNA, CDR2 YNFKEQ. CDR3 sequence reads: CASSQGTTNQPQHF. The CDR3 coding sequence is TGTGCCAGCAGCCAAGGTACGACCAATCAGCCCCAGCATTTT.

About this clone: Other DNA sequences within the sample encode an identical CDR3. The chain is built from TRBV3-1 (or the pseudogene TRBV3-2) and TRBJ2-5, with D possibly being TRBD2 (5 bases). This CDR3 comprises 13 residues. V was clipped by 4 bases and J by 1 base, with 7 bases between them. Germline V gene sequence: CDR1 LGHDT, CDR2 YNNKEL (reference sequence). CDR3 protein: CASSLRGQETQYF. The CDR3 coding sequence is TGTGCCAGCAGCCTACGGGGCCAAGAGACCCAGTACTTC.

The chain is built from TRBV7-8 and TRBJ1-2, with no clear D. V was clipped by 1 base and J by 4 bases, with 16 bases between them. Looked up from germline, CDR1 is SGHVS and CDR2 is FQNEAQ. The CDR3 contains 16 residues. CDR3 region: CASSLDWQALSYGYTF. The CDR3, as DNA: TGTGCCAGCAGCTTAGACTGGCAGGCCCTATCCTATGGCTACACCTTC.